Presented here are 25 T cell receptor beta chains from one specimen sequenced in a study of sequential checkpoint blockade in melanoma (dated by TCRdb to about 2019). In light of the paper, this sample's treatment or condition label describes: randomized to nivolumab then ipilimumab (arm A) or the reverse (arm B). The protocol used for the library was the immunoSEQ multiplex PCR assay. TCRdb retrieved this table from immuneACCESS and kept in-frame rearrangements only. Not all clones are present; in checked studies, unresolved V genes account for under half, and no reason is known for the remainder. The sample table contains around 10,000 clones; only one count was recorded for less than 25% of them. Approximately 16% of the sample rests with the top ten. Sequencing was performed on tumor tissue (inferred from file names), taken from a patient given nivolumab and ipilimumab in sequence. These receptors originate from a human donor with melanoma.

The chain couples TRBV28 to TRBJ2-1; a weak D match, TRBD2 (6 bases). The CDR3 runs 14 residues. V lost 4 bases, J lost 0 bases, and 7 bases lay in between. Looked up from germline, CDR1 is MDHEN and CDR2 is SYDVKM. DNA of the CDR3: TGTGCCAGCAGTTCGGGGGTCTCCTACAATGAGCAGTTCTTC. Protein: CASSSGVSYNEQFF.

This clone was seen many times. V and J are TRBV11-3 and TRBJ2-3; perhaps TRBD2 as D (6 bases). Germline V gene sequence: CDR1 SGHNT, CDR2 YENEEA. V was cut by 4 bases and J by 2 bases, with 13 bases left in between. The CDR3 is 15 amino acids. CDR3 nucleotides: TGTGCCAGCAGCTACCGGGACTCCAACACAGATACGCAGTATTTT. Protein product: CASSYRDSNTDTQYF. Looking up the rest from reference TRBV11-3 and TRBJ2-3 gives the full variable domain: EAGVVQSPRYKIIEKKQPVAFWCNPISGHNTLYWYLQNLGQGPELLIRYENEEAVDDSQLPKDRFSAERLKGVDSTLKIQPAELGDSAVYLCASSYRDSNTDTQYFGPGTRLTVL.

This clone was observed a few times. The V gene is TRBV7-4, the J gene TRBJ1-1; tentative D call: TRBD1 (5 bases). This CDR3 is 13 amino acids long. The V and J ends lost 5 bases and 7 bases respectively, with 14 bases between them. Germline assignment: CDR1 SGHVT and CDR2 SQSDAQ. This CDR3 is CASSGGYQGEAFF. Here the CDR3 DNA reads TGTGCCAGCAGCGGCGGGTATCAGGGTGAAGCTTTCTTT.

This clone was observed a few times. The V gene is TRBV11-3, the J gene TRBJ2-3; 8 nucleotides agree with TRBD1. Losses at the gene ends were 4 bases for V and 4 bases for J; bases not matched to a gene: 4. Germline V gene data show CDR1 as SGHNT and CDR2 as YENEEA. The CDR3 contains 14 residues. CDR3 protein: CASSSRTGSDTQYF. CDR3 nucleotide sequence: TGTGCCAGCAGCTCGAGGACAGGGTCAGATACGCAGTATTTT.

The chain links TRBV9 to TRBJ2-1; the D gene could be TRBD1 or TRBD2 (5 bases each). There are 12 residues in the CDR3. CDR1 is SGDLS, CDR2 YYNGEE, per germline. Trimming removed 2 bases from V and 8 bases from J, with 8 bases in between. The DNA for the CDR3 is TGTGCCAGCAGCGTCAGAGGGGATGAGCAGTTCTTC. Its translation: CASSVRGDEQFF.

The gene calls are TRBV30 and TRBJ1-2; possibly TRBD1 for D (6 bases). The V and J ends lost 0 bases and 8 bases respectively, with 10 bases between them. CDR3 size: 12 residues. Germline lookup yields CDR1 GTSNPN and CDR2 SVGIG (reference sequence). The CDR3 DNA sequence: TGTGCCTGGAGTGTACAGCAGGGGGGCTACACCTTC. Encoded protein: CAWSVQQGGYTF.

This clone is deemed medium-sized. The rearrangement joins TRBV18 to TRBJ2-1; D gene uncertain. Trimming took 6 bases from V and 4 from J, leaving 13 bases between them. Germline CDR1 and CDR2: KGHSH and LQKENI. The CDR3 covers 14 residues. CDR3 DNA: TGTGCCAGCTCCTTCATGTCAGGTTACAATGAGCAGTTCTTC. Its translation is CASSFMSGYNEQFF.

In this sample, this clone is medium-sized. This CDR3 is CASSSKQGFSGNTIYF. The CDR3 DNA reads as TGCGCCAGCAGCTCGAAACAGGGATTCTCTGGAAACACCATATATTTT. The J gene is TRBJ1-3, the V gene TRBV5-1, with D maybe TRBD1 (6 bases). This CDR3 is 16 amino acids long. The V gene lost 3 bases and the J gene lost 0 bases, with 13 bases spanning the gap. Germline CDR1 and CDR2: SGHRS and YFSETQ.

Comments on this clone: An end of the junction does not agree with germline; a read error may underlie this. J is TRBJ1-2 and V is TRBV9, with D maybe TRBD1 (5 bases). From germline, CDR1 is SGDLS and CDR2 YYNGEE. The CDR3 has 12 residues. The CDR3 loop reads CASSVVGTDISF. The CDR3, as DNA: TGTGCCAGCAGCGTAGTGGGGACGGACATCTCCTTC.

The chain couples TRBV30 to TRBJ1-4; tentative D call: TRBD1 (5 bases). The CDR3 runs 12 residues. The V end lost 1 base, the J end lost 8 bases, and 8 bases lay between the germline ends. Germline V gene lookup returns CDR1 GTSNPN and CDR2 SVGIG (reference sequence). The chain's CDR3 is CAWSGDGEKLFF. The CDR3 DNA reads TGTGCCTGGAGTGGGGACGGAGAAAAACTGTTTTTT.

This rearrangement joins TRBV7-1 to TRBJ2-7, with D possibly matching TRBD2 (5 bases). TRBV7-1 is known as an ORF, though its function is uncertain. The CDR3 totals 13 residues. Trimming took off 8 bases at V and 2 bases at J, with 13 bases between the two ends. The CDR3 protein is CASAPGLAYEQYF. CDR3 coding DNA: TGTGCCAGCGCACCCGGACTGGCCTACGAGCAGTACTTC.

This clone was observed many times. This chain uses TRBV2 with TRBJ2-5; no reliable D call. CDR1 and CDR2 (germline): SNHLY, FYNNEI. Trimming removed 10 bases from V and 0 bases from J, with 12 bases in between. The CDR3 is 13 amino acids. The CDR3 spells CATGILNQETQYF. As DNA, the CDR3 is TGTGCCACCGGAATCCTGAACCAAGAGACCCAGTACTTC.

The gene calls are TRBV12-5 and TRBJ2-1; a weak D match, TRBD2 (5 bases). There are 18 residues in the CDR3. Germline CDR1 LGHNT, CDR2 FRNRAP. V was shortened by 0 bases and J by 0 bases, with 15 bases between the two germline ends. The CDR3: CASGLVPDGETSYNEQFF. The CDR3 coding sequence is TGTGCTAGTGGTTTGGTCCCGGACGGGGAAACCTCCTACAATGAGCAGTTCTTC.

In this sample, this clone turned up a few times. The chain couples TRBV6-8 to TRBJ2-2; the D gene is possibly TRBD1 (6 bases). CDR1 and CDR2 (germline): MNHGY, SAAAGT. V lost 4 bases, J lost 5 bases, and 14 bases lay in between. The CDR3 runs to 15 residues. In DNA form, the CDR3 reads TGTGCCAGCAGTTTGAACAGGGTCGGGACCGGGGAGCTGTTTTTT. It specifies CASSLNRVGTGELFF.

This clone was detected many times. The chain uses TRBV9 and TRBJ1-1; TRBD1 aligns across 10 bases. Germline V gene sequence: CDR1 SGDLS, CDR2 YYNGEE. V lost 4 bases, J lost 1 base, and 1 base stayed unmatched. The CDR3 covers 14 residues. As DNA, the CDR3 is TGTGCCAGCAGCCGGACAGGGGGGAACACTGAAGCTTTCTTT. Protein sequence: CASSRTGGNTEAFF. Variable domain in full (rest from reference TRBV9 and TRBJ1-1): DSGVTQTPKHLITATGQRVTLRCSPRSGDLSVYWYQQSLDQGLQFLIQYYNGEERAKGNILERFSAQQFPDLHSELNLSSLELGDSALYFCASSRTGGNTEAFFGQGTRLTVV.

In this sample, this clone is medium-sized (0.01 to 0.1%). The CDR3 nucleotides are TGTGCCAGTAGTATGGGGCCGATCGATCAGCCCCAGCATTTT. It codes for CASSMGPIDQPQHF. The chain links TRBV19 to TRBJ1-5; tentative D call: TRBD1 (5 bases). The CDR3 runs to 14 residues. The germline V gene encodes CDR1 LNHDA and CDR2 SQIVND (reference sequence). V was cut by 3 bases and J by 5 bases, with 11 bases left in between.

By sample fraction, this clone is medium-sized. The chain joins TRBV6-8 to TRBJ2-1, with TRBD2 matching 13 bases. The V gene end was trimmed by 2 bases and the J gene end by 2 bases; junction bases not matched to a gene: 3. The CDR3 sequence is 17 residues long. The germline gives CDR1 MNHGY, CDR2 SAAAGT. CDR3 in DNA: TGTGCCAGCAGTTACGGACTAGCGGGAGACCCCTACAATGAGCAGTTCTTC. Protein: CASSYGLAGDPYNEQFF.

This chain links TRBV10-2 with TRBJ1-1; D ambiguous. The ends were cut back, 8 bases at V and 2 bases at J, with 12 bases in the middle. The CDR3 is made up of 13 amino acids. Germline CDR1 and CDR2: WSHSY and SAAADI. CDR3 DNA: TGCGCCAGCGATCGGGCGGCCAACACTGAAGCTTTCTTT. Its translation: CASDRAANTEAFF.

This chain uses TRBV28 with TRBJ2-6, with D tentatively TRBD2 (6 bases). The germline V gene has CDR1 MDHEN and CDR2 SYDVKM. Trimming took 5 bases from V and 4 from J, leaving 15 bases between them. There are 16 residues in the CDR3. The CDR3 sequence: CASSPLEGTGANVLTF. The CDR3 bases are TGTGCCAGCAGTCCCCTGGAGGGGACCGGGGCCAACGTCCTGACTTTC.

This chain joins TRBV6-8 and TRBJ1-2; unclear D gene. The V and J ends lost 4 bases and 7 bases respectively, with 13 bases between them. Per germline, CDR1 MNHGY and CDR2 SAAAGT. The length of the CDR3 is 13 residues. The CDR3 DNA reads as TGTGCCAGCAGTTTCGGCCAGGATACTGGCTACACCTTC. Encoded protein: CASSFGQDTGYTF.

The sample holds a few counts of this clone. The rearrangement joins TRBV23-1 to TRBJ1-1, with D possibly being TRBD1 (5 bases). TRBV23-1 has ORF status, its function being uncertain. The V gene lost 6 bases and the J gene lost 5 bases, with 13 bases spanning the gap. The CDR3 length is 13 residues. CDR3 in amino acids: CASSPAGVTEAFF. The CDR3 DNA follows: TGCGCCAGCAGCCCGGCGGGGGTGACTGAAGCTTTCTTT.

This clone was seen many times. DNA of the CDR3: TGCGCCAGCAGCCAAGATACTGTTCACATCGCTGAAGCTTTCTTT. Its protein is CASSQDTVHIAEAFF. V usage is TRBV4-1 and J usage is TRBJ1-1; no definite D call. V gave up 0 bases and J gave up 6 bases, with 14 bases separating them. CDR3 length equals 15 residues. CDR1 MGHRA and CDR2 YSYEKL come from the germline V gene.

By sample fraction, this clone is hyperexpanded. This chain links TRBV19 with TRBJ1-1; 8 bases line up with TRBD1. This CDR3 comprises 14 residues. Trimming cost V 3 bases and J 4 bases; bases outside gene matches: 4. The V gene's germline CDR1 is LNHDA and CDR2 SQIVND (reference sequence). In DNA form, the CDR3 reads TGTGCCAGTAGTATCTTTGACAGGGGCACTGAAGCTTTCTTT. Protein product: CASSIFDRGTEAFF. Together with reference TRBV19 and TRBJ1-1, the CDR3 gives the full variable domain: DGGITQSPKYLFRKEGQNVTLSCEQNLNHDAMYWYRQDPGQGLRLIYYSQIVNDFQKGDIAEGYSVSREKKESFPLTVTSAQKNPTAFYLCASSIFDRGTEAFFGQGTRLTVV.

The chain has TRBV29-1 and TRBJ1-1; TRBD1 aligns across 10 bases. The CDR3 spans 14 residues. J gave up 5 bases and V 4 bases, and 7 bases lay outside the gene matches. Germline loops: CDR1 SQVTM, CDR2 ANQGSEA. The CDR3: CSVVRQGAWTEAFF. The CDR3 DNA sequence: TGCAGCGTTGTCCGACAGGGGGCGTGGACTGAAGCTTTCTTT.

This clone was observed many times. The chain employs TRBV4-1 and TRBJ2-2, with no clear D. V lost 1 base, J lost 2 bases, and 8 bases lay in between. From germline, CDR1 is MGHRA and CDR2 YSYEKL. This CDR3 region has 15 residues. DNA for the CDR3: TGCGCCAGCAGCCAAGTGAGGCTAAACACCGGGGAGCTGTTTTTT. Encoded protein: CASSQVRLNTGELFF.